This entry describes one TCR beta chain. CDR3 length: 15 residues. V was trimmed by 6 bases and J by 1 base, leaving 14 bases between them. CDR1 is MNHNS and CDR2 is SASEGT in the germline V gene. The sample originates from a study of cytomegalovirus exposure and HLA in healthy donors. Sequencing was performed with immunoSEQ multiplex PCR; in TCRdb, only in-frame clones are kept and a portion is missing. Among roughly 120,000 clones listed, 88% were seen once. The donors were part of the approximately 130-subject validation cohort, which stood apart from the roughly 700-subject first cohort. This chain uses TRBV6-1 with TRBJ2-3; a weak D match, TRBD1 (6 bases). What was sequenced was PBMCs. The sequence was collected from a woman younger than 45 in good health and CMV-seropositive. The CDR3: CASRDTGFGTDTQYF. The CDR3 DNA reads TGTGCCAGCAGAGATACAGGGTTTGGCACAGATACGCAGTATTTT.